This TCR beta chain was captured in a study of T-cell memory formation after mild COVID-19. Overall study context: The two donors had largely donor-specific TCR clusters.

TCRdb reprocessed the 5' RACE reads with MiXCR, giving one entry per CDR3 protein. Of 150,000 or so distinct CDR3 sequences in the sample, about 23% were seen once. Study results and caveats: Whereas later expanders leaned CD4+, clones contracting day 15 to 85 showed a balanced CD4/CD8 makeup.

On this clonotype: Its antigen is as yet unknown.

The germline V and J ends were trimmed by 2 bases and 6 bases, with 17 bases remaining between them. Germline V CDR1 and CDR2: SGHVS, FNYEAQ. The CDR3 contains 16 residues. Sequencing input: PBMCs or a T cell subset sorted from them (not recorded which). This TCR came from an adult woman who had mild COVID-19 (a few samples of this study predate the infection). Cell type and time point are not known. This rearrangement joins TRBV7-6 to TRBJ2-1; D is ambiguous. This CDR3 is CASSLSGIPLGNEQFF. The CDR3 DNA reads TGTGCCAGCAGCTTATCTGGGATCCCCTTGGGCAATGAGCAGTTCTTC. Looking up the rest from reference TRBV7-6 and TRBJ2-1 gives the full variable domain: GAGVSQSPRYKVTKRGQDVALRCDPISGHVSLYWYRQALGQGPEFLTYFNYEAQQDKSGLPNDRFSAERPEGSISTLTIQRTEQRDSAMYRCASSLSGIPLGNEQFFGPGTRLTVL.